The rows below give T cell receptor beta chains drawn from one sample of a study of cytotoxic CD8 clonotypes in ibrutinib-treated CLL. Generated by immunoSEQ multiplex PCR, the TCRdb table keeps only in-frame clones and is missing some. The table lists about 160,000 clones, under 85% of them singletons. Sequenced material: PBMCs, taken after 24 months of ibrutinib treatment. The receptors were gathered from a human donor with chronic lymphocytic leukemia. Each CDR3 is given with its conserved first and last residue.

cdr3_length,j_call,v_call,cdr3_aa
15,TRBJ2-3,TRBV19,CASSSPGTGGDTQYF
15,TRBJ1-5,TRBV6-5,CASRTDRASNQPQHF
14,TRBJ2-7,TRBV5-1,CASSLLGGVYEQYF
16,TRBJ1-1,TRBV5-6,CASSSYGVRVNTEAFF
15,TRBJ1-1,TRBV2,CASSGQGKLGTEAFF
13,TRBJ1-2,TRBV7-9,CASSLGQVYGYTF
14,TRBJ1-1,TRBV7-9,CASSPQDGNTEAFF
12,TRBJ2-7,TRBV28,CASSLIRTEQYF
15,TRBJ2-4,TRBV28,CASSLGVRAKNIQYF
15,TRBJ1-4,TRBV27,CASSSRGVGNEKLFF
16,TRBJ2-6,TRBV19,CASRTGRTSGANVLTF
16,TRBJ1-2,TRBV21-1,CASRRPPGQGMEGYTF
16,TRBJ1-2,TRBV6-5,CASSSLLGQGNYGYTF
14,TRBJ2-7,TRBV7-9,CASSSGLVTYEQYF
13,TRBJ1-1,TRBV10-3,CAISFDREAEAFF
12,TRBJ1-2,TRBV28,CASSAANYGYTF
15,TRBJ1-1,TRBV29-1,CSVGRASRLNTEAFF
13,TRBJ1-2,TRBV5-1,CASSLAGFYGYTF
15,TRBJ2-2,TRBV6-5,CASRRGGASTGELFF
11,TRBJ2-1,TRBV7-2,CASRGDNEQFF
15,TRBJ1-1,TRBV19,CASSLFGTLNTEAFF
14,TRBJ1-1,TRBV19,CASDQGQPNTEAFF
18,TRBJ2-2,TRBV19,CASSRQGFSGDTTGELFF
18,TRBJ2-2,TRBV5-1,CASTTTGRGAGGTGELFF
17,TRBJ1-2,TRBV4-1,CASSQEGVLEAGYGYTF
15,TRBJ1-4,TRBV7-2,CASSPRAAGREKLFF